This T cell receptor beta chain was captured by sequencing in a study of cytomegalovirus exposure and HLA in healthy donors. V dropped 3 bases and J dropped 5; count of bases not matched to a gene: 5. CDR1 is SGDLS, CDR2 YYNGEE, per germline. The CDR3 sequence is 14 residues long. Use of 60 Vbeta and 13 Jbeta primers characterized the PCR. Some clones are missing from TCRdb's copy, which holds only in-frame ones; the method was immunoSEQ multiplex PCR. Listed are approximately 50,000 clones; about 2.5% falls within the top ten. V usage is TRBV9 and J usage is TRBJ2-5; 9 bases align to TRBD1. Sequencing was done on a sample of PBMCs. The origin of this receptor is a female donor in good health and CMV-seronegative. CDR3 coding DNA: TGTGCCAGCAGCGCCGGACAGGGGAGCGAGACCCAGTACTTC. Translated, it gives CASSAGQGSETQYF.